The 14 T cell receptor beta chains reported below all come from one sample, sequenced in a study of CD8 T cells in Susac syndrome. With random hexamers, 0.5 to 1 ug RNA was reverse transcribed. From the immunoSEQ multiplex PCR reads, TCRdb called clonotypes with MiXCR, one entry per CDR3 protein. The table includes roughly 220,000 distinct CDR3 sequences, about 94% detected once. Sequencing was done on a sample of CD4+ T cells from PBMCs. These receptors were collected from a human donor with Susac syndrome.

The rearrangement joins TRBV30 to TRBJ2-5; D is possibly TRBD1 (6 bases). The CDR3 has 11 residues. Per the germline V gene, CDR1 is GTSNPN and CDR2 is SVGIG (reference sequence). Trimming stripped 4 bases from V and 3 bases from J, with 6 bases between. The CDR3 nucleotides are TGTGCCTGGAAGGGGGAAGAGACCCAGTACTTC. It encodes CAWKGEETQYF.

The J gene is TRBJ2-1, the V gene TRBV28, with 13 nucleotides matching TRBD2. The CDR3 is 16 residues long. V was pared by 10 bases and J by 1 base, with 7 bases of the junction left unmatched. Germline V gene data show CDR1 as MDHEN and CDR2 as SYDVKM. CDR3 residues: CATGLAGAESYNEQFF. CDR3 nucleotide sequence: TGTGCCACCGGACTAGCGGGGGCCGAGTCCTACAATGAGCAGTTCTTC.

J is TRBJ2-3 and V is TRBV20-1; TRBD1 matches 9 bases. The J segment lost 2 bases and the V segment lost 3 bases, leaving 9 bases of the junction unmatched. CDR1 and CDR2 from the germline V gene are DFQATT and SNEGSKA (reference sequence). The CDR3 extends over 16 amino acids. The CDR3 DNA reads TGCAGTGCTAGGGGACTTGGGACAGGGTCCACAGATACGCAGTATTTT. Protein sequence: CSARGLGTGSTDTQYF.

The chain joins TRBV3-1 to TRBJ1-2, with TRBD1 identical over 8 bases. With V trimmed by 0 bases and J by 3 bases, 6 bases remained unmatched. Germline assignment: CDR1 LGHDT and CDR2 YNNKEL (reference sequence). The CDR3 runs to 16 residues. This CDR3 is CASSQDVAGQDYGYTF. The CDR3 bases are TGTGCCAGCAGCCAAGACGTCGCGGGACAGGACTATGGCTACACCTTC. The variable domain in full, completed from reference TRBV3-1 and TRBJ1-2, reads DTAVSQTPKYLVTQMGNDKSIKCEQNLGHDTMYWYKQDSKKFLKIMFSYNNKELIINETVPNRFSPKSPDKAHLNLHINSLELGDSAVYFCASSQDVAGQDYGYTFGSGTRLTVV.

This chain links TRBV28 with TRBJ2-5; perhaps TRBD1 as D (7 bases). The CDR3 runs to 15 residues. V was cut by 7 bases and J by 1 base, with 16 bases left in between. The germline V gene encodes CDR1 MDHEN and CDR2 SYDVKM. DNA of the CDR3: TGTGCCAGCAATGGCGGGACAGATCTCCAAGAGACCCAGTACTTC. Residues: CASNGGTDLQETQYF.

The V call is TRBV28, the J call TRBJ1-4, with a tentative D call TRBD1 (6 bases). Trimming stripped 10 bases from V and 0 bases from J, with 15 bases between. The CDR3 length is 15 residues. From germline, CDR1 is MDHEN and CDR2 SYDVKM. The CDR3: CATGGGSATNEKLFF. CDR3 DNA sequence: TGTGCCACCGGAGGGGGGTCTGCAACTAATGAAAAACTGTTTTTT.

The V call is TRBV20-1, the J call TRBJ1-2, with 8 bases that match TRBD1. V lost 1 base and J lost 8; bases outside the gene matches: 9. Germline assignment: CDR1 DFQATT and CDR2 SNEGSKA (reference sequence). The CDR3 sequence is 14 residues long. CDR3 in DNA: TGCAGTGCTAGAGGGCGACAGGGGTATTACGGCTACACCTTC. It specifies CSARGRQGYYGYTF.

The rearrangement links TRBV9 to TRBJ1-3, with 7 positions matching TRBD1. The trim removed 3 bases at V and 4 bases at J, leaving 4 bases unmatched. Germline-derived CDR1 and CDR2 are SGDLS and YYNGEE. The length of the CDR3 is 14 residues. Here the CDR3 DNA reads TGTGCCAGCAGCGACGACAGGGCAGGAAACACCATATATTTT. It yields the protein CASSDDRAGNTIYF.

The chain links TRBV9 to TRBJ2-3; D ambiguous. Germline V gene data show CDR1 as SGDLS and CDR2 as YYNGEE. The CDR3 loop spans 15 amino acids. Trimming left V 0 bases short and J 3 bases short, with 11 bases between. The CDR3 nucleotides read TGTGCCAGCAGCGTAGGAATAGCCCCTACAGATACGCAGTATTTT. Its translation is CASSVGIAPTDTQYF.

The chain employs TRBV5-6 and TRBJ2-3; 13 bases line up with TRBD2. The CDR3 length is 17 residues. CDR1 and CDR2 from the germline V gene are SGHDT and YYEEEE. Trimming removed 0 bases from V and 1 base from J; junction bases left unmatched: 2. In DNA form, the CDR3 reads TGTGCCAGCAGCTTGGTTGGGACTAGCGGGGGCACAGATACGCAGTATTTT. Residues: CASSLVGTSGGTDTQYF.

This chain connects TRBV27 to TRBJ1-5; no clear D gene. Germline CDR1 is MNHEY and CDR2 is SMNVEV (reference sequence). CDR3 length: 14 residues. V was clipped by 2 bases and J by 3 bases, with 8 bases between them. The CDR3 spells CASSLAGINQPQHF. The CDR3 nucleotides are TGTGCCAGCAGTTTAGCGGGGATCAATCAGCCCCAGCATTTT.

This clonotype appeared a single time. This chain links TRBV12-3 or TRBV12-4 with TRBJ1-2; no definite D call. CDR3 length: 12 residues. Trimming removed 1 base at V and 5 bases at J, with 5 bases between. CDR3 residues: CASSLGEYGYTF. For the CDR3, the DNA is TGTGCCAGCAGTTTAGGGGAATATGGCTACACCTTC.

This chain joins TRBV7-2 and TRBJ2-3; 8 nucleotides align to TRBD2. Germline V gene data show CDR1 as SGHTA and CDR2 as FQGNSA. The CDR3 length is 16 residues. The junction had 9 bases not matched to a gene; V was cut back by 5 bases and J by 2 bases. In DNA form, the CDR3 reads TGTGCCAGCAGCCCGCGGGCGGGGGGATTCACAGATACGCAGTATTTT. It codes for CASSPRAGGFTDTQYF.

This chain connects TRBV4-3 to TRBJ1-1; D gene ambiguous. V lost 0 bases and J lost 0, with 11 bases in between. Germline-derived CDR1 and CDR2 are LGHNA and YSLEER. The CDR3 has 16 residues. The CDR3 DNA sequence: TGCGCCAGCAGCCAAGACGCGGGTCGTATGAACACTGAAGCTTTCTTT. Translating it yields CASSQDAGRMNTEAFF.